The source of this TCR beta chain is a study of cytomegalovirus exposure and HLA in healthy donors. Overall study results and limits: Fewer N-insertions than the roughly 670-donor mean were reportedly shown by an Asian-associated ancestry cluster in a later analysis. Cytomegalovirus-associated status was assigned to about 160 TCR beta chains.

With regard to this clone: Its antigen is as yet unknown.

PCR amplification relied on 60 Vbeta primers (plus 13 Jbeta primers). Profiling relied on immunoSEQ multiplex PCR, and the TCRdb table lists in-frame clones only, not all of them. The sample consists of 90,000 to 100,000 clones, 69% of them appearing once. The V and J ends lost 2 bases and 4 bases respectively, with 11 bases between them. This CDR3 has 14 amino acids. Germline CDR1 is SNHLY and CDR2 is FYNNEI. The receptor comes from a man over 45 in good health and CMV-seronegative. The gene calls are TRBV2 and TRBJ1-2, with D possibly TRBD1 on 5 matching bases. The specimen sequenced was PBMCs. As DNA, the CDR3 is TGTGCCAGCAGTGAACTTCACAGGAGCTATGGCTACACCTTC. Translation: CASSELHRSYGYTF.